Below are 22 T cell receptor beta chains sequenced from a single sample in a study of shared clonotypes between healthy human individuals. Assay used: immunoSEQ multiplex PCR; TCRdb lists only in-frame clones, some missing. The table lists some 490,000 clones, more than 75% of them singletons, with approximately 12% in the top ten. Sequencing was done on a sample of PBMCs. Source of these receptors: a woman aged 40 to 49 in good health. Some clones in this sample may be carry-over from other donors' samples.

V gene TRBV9 combines with J gene TRBJ1-3, with TRBD1 as a possible D gene (5 bases). CDR3 length equals 15 residues. Trimming removed 2 bases at V and 1 base at J, with 10 bases between. The V gene's germline CDR1 is SGDLS and CDR2 YYNGEE. As DNA, the CDR3 is TGTGCCAGCAGCGTCTCGGGGGTTTCTGGAAACACCATATATTTT. Translation gives CASSVSGVSGNTIYF. Variable domain in full (rest from reference TRBV9 and TRBJ1-3): DSGVTQTPKHLITATGQRVTLRCSPRSGDLSVYWYQQSLDQGLQFLIQYYNGEERAKGNILERFSAQQFPDLHSELNLSSLELGDSALYFCASSVSGVSGNTIYFGEGSWLTVV.

V gene TRBV18 combines with J gene TRBJ1-3, with D unresolved. Trimming left V 2 bases short and J 0 bases short, with 11 bases between. CDR3 length: 16 amino acids. Germline V gives CDR1 KGHSH, CDR2 LQKENI. The CDR3 region is CASSPVPDSSGNTIYF. For the CDR3, the DNA is TGTGCCAGCTCACCAGTACCGGATTCCTCTGGAAACACCATATATTTT.

The chain carries TRBV2 and TRBJ2-3; D possibly corresponds to TRBD1 (6 bases). Trimming shortened V by 5 bases and J by 0 bases, and 15 bases separated the two germline ends. The germline CDR1 and CDR2 sequences are SNHLY and FYNNEI. The length of the CDR3 is 16 residues. CDR3 sequence reads: CASSRVGDRSTDTQYF. CDR3 DNA sequence: TGTGCCAGCAGTAGGGTAGGAGACAGGAGCACAGATACGCAGTATTTT.

The genes are TRBV7-8 and TRBJ2-5; 9 bases map to TRBD2. The CDR3 contains 14 residues. V dropped 5 bases and J dropped 1; count of bases not matched to a gene: 2. CDR1 is SGHVS and CDR2 is FQNEAQ in the germline V gene. CDR3: CASSVSGSQETQYF. CDR3 coding DNA: TGTGCCAGCAGCGTTAGCGGGAGCCAAGAGACCCAGTACTTC.

The chain employs TRBV11-2 and TRBJ2-2; TRBD1 or TRBD2 may be the D gene (5 bases each). Germline lookup yields CDR1 SGHAT and CDR2 FQNNGV. Trimming took off 0 bases at V and 2 bases at J, with 7 bases between the two ends. The CDR3 loop spans 15 amino acids. The CDR3: CASSLDWDNTGELFF. The CDR3, as DNA: TGTGCCAGCAGCTTAGATTGGGACAACACCGGGGAGCTGTTTTTT.

This clone appeared once. V and J are TRBV7-8 and TRBJ2-5, with 8 bases matching TRBD2. V dropped 3 bases and J dropped 2; count of bases not matched to a gene: 11. CDR1 SGHVS and CDR2 FQNEAQ come from the germline V gene. This CDR3 is 17 amino acids long. The CDR3 spells CASSLSVRGVIQETQYF. The CDR3 bases are TGTGCCAGCAGCTTGTCGGTGCGGGGGGTGATTCAAGAGACCCAGTACTTC.

The chain has TRBV27 and TRBJ2-3; maybe TRBD2 (5 bases). This CDR3 is 13 amino acids long. V was pared by 5 bases and J by 2 bases, with 8 bases between. Germline CDR1 MNHEY, CDR2 SMNVEV (reference sequence). The CDR3 sequence: CASSGLSTDTQYF. In nucleotides, the CDR3 is TGTGCCAGCAGTGGACTCTCCACAGATACGCAGTATTTT.

The gene calls are TRBV7-9 and TRBJ2-1; tentatively, D is TRBD2 (5 bases). Germline V gene data show CDR1 as SEHNR and CDR2 as FQNEAQ (reference sequence). This CDR3 has 13 residues. V lost 4 bases and J 9 bases, leaving 13 bases between the germline ends. The CDR3 nucleotides read TGTGCCAGCAGCTCTCCCCTGGGAGTTGAGCAGTTCTTC. Residues: CASSSPLGVEQFF.

This clone was detected only once. The chain recombines TRBV4-2 with TRBJ1-3; no clear D gene. This CDR3 has 14 amino acids. The V end lost 5 bases, the J end lost 1 base, and 9 bases lay between the germline ends. CDR1 is LGHNA, CDR2 YNFKEQ, per germline. CDR3 DNA: TGTGCCAGCAGCGCCGGAAGTTCTGGAAACACCATATATTTT. Its protein is CASSAGSSGNTIYF.

This chain connects TRBV6-1 to TRBJ2-7; TRBD2 matches 8 bases. The CDR3 sequence is 16 residues long. The V segment lost 2 bases and the J segment 4 bases; nucleotides outside the gene matches: 10. Germline assignment: CDR1 MNHNS and CDR2 SASEGT. The CDR3 spells CASSELGAGVEYEQYF. The DNA for the CDR3 is TGTGCCAGCAGTGAACTAGGAGCGGGAGTGGAATACGAGCAGTACTTC.

The V call is TRBV19, the J call TRBJ2-5, with D hard to call. The CDR3 sequence is 13 residues long. V lost 5 bases, J lost 11 bases, and 18 bases lay in between. Per the germline V gene, CDR1 is LNHDA and CDR2 is SQIVND (reference sequence). The CDR3 sequence is CASSPRTPQAQYF. The CDR3, as DNA: TGTGCCAGTAGTCCGCGGACCCCCCAGGCTCAGTACTTC.

CDR3 region: CASRNTPGADTQYF. CDR3 coding DNA: TGCGCCAGCAGAAATACCCCAGGGGCGGATACGCAGTATTTT. V gene TRBV5-1 combines with J gene TRBJ2-3, with D possibly matching TRBD1 (6 bases). V dropped 5 bases and J dropped 6 bases, with 16 bases sitting between them. From germline, CDR1 is SGHRS and CDR2 YFSETQ. This CDR3 spans 14 amino acids.

The chain combines TRBV7-9 with TRBJ2-3; no definite D call. This CDR3 is 14 amino acids long. Per germline, CDR1 SEHNR and CDR2 FQNEAQ (reference sequence). The V and J ends lost 3 bases and 2 bases respectively, with 9 bases between them. The CDR3 nucleotides read TGTGCCAGCAGCTTCACCAGCTCCACAGATACGCAGTATTTT. This encodes CASSFTSSTDTQYF.

This clone was counted only a few times. This chain links TRBV19 with TRBJ2-4, with 14 nucleotides matching TRBD2. Losses at the gene ends were 7 bases for V and 0 bases for J; bases not matched to a gene: 8. CDR3 length equals 18 residues. In germline, CDR1 is LNHDA, CDR2 SQIVND (reference sequence). In DNA form, the CDR3 reads TGTGCCAGTACAAGACTAGCGGGAGGGCAGATAGCCAAAAACATTCAGTACTTC. Encoded protein: CASTRLAGGQIAKNIQYF.

This sequence joins TRBV10-3 and TRBJ2-3; D uncertain. Between the trimmed V and J ends, which lost 8 bases and 1 base, there was a span of 10 bases. This CDR3 has 13 amino acids. Germline-derived CDR1 and CDR2 are ENHRY and SYGVKD. This CDR3 reads CAILSDGTDTQYF. The CDR3 region has the DNA TGTGCCATCTTGTCTGACGGCACAGATACGCAGTATTTT.

The genes are TRBV29-1 and TRBJ2-1; perhaps TRBD2 as D (6 bases). The CDR3 runs to 14 residues. Germline values: CDR1 SQVTM, CDR2 ANQGSEA. V was shortened by 4 bases and J by 1 base, with 11 bases between the two germline ends. The DNA for the CDR3 is TGCAGCGTTGTGGGTGGGAGGTCCTACAATGAGCAGTTCTTC. Protein: CSVVGGRSYNEQFF.

The gene calls are TRBV4-3 and TRBJ2-5, with TRBD2 matching over 8 bases. The CDR3 consists of 14 residues. Per the germline V gene, CDR1 is LGHNA and CDR2 is YSLEER. V shed 0 bases, J shed 7 bases, and the junction held 4 bases outside the gene matches. The CDR3 protein is CASSQDPLAGTQYF. The CDR3 region has the DNA TGCGCCAGCAGCCAAGATCCCCTAGCGGGGACCCAGTACTTC.

Points on this clone: Other DNA sequences within the sample encode an identical CDR3. The chain couples TRBV5-1 to TRBJ2-7, with TRBD2 matching over 13 bases. The V segment lost 4 bases and the J segment 5 bases; nucleotides outside the gene matches: 3. Per germline, CDR1 SGHRS and CDR2 YFSETQ. This CDR3 is built from 14 residues. CDR3 sequence: CASSRTSGSHEQYF. The DNA for the CDR3 is TGCGCCAGCAGCCGGACTAGCGGGAGTCACGAGCAGTACTTC.

This clone was observed a few times. Other nucleotide sequences in the sample specify the same CDR3. V is TRBV15 and J is TRBJ1-4, with D unresolved. Germline values: CDR1 LNHNV, CDR2 YYDKDF (reference sequence). The CDR3 has 13 residues. Trimming removed 0 bases from V and 8 bases from J, with 7 bases in between. The DNA of the CDR3 is TGTGCCACCAGCAGAGATCTCGGAGAAAAACTGTTTTTT. This translates into CATSRDLGEKLFF. Full variable domain (missing parts from reference TRBV15 and TRBJ1-4): DAMVIQNPRYQVTQFGKPVTLSCSQTLNHNVMYWYQQKSSQAPKLLFHYYDKDFNNEADTPDNFQSRRPNTSFCFLDIRSPGLGDTAMYLCATSRDLGEKLFFGSGTQLSVL.

V usage is TRBV20-1 and J usage is TRBJ2-5; no clear D. V was cut by 4 bases and J by 2 bases, with 5 bases left in between. Germline V gene lookup returns CDR1 DFQATT and CDR2 SNEGSKA (reference sequence). This CDR3 comprises 11 residues. The chain's CDR3 is CSATSQETQYF. CDR3 nucleotides: TGCAGTGCTACTAGTCAAGAGACCCAGTACTTC.

CDR3 residues: CAWSVTSLEQYF. The CDR3 nucleotides are TGTGCCTGGAGTGTGACTAGCCTCGAGCAGTACTTC. The chain links TRBV30 to TRBJ2-5, with TRBD2 matching 7 bases. Judging by the DNA end, TRBJ2-7 fits better; the J call may be wrong. Germline lookup yields CDR1 GTSNPN and CDR2 SVGIG (reference sequence). The CDR3 loop spans 12 amino acids.

The chain couples TRBV30 to TRBJ1-2, with 8 positions matching TRBD1. There are 14 residues in the CDR3. Germline V gene lookup returns CDR1 GTSNPN and CDR2 SVGIG (reference sequence). V lost 1 base to trimming and J lost 7 bases; unmatched junction nucleotides: 8. This CDR3 is CAWSANRGWTGYTF. The DNA for the CDR3 is TGTGCCTGGAGTGCGAACAGGGGGTGGACTGGCTACACCTTC.